Detailed here is one T cell receptor beta chain. No antigen is known for it. This sample was taken from a study of CD8+CD57+ T cells in acquired aplastic anemia. Overall study findings and caveats: Patients and controls were found to share fewer than 35 CD8+ CDR3 sequences.

The sequenced patients had an expansion of CD8+CD57+ cells seen by flow cytometry. Genomic DNA provided the template from which TCR beta VDJ and CDR3 profiles were obtained. TCRdb reprocessed the reads with MiXCR, giving one entry per CDR3 protein. The sample gives some 140,000 distinct CDR3 sequences, about 48% of which show up once; less than 15% is in the top ten. This CDR3 spans 13 amino acids. Trimming left V 3 bases short and J 13 bases short, with 13 bases between. From germline, CDR1 is SNHLY and CDR2 FYNNEI. The clonotype originates from a human donor with aplastic anemia. The V gene is TRBV2, the J gene TRBJ1-6; D may be TRBD1 (5 bases). The sequenced material came from sorted CD4+, CD8+, or CD8+CD57+ T cells (not recorded which) from PBMCs. The CDR3 protein is CASSEVAGGPLHF. CDR3 in DNA: TGTGCCAGCAGTGAGGTAGCGGGGGGGCCCCTCCACTTT.